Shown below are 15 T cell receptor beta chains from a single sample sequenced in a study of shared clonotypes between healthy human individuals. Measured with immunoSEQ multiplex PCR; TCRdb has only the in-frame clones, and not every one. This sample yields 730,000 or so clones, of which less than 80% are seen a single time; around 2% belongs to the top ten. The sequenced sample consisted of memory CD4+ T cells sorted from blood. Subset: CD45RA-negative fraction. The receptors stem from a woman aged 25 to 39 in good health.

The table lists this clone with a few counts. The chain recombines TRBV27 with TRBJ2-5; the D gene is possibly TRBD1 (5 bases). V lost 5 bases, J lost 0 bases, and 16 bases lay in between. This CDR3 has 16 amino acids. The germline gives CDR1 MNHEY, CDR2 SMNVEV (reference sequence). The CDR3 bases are TGTGCCAGCAGTCTAAGGGGTCTTGGGTACCAAGAGACCCAGTACTTC. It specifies CASSLRGLGYQETQYF.

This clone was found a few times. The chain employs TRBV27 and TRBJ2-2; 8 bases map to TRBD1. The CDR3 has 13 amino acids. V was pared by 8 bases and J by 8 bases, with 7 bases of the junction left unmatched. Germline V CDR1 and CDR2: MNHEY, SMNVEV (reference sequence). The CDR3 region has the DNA TGTGCCAGCTCGGACAGGGCTAAAGGGGAGCTGTTTTTT. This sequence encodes CASSDRAKGELFF.

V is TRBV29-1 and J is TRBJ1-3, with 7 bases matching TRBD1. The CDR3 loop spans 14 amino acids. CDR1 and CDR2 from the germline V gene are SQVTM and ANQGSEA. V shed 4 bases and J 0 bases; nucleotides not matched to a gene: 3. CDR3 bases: TGCAGCGTTGCTAACAGGGGCTCTGGAAACACCATATATTTT. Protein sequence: CSVANRGSGNTIYF.

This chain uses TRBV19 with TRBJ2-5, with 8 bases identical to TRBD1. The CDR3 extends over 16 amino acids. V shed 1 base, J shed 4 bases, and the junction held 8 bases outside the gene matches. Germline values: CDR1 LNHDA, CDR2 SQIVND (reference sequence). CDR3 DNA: TGTGCCAGTAGTATAGGCTACCGGACAGGGCCAGAGACCCAGTACTTC. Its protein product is CASSIGYRTGPETQYF.

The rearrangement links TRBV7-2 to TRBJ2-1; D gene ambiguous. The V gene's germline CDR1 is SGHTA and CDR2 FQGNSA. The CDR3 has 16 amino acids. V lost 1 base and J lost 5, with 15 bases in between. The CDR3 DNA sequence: TGTGCCAGCAGCTTAGGTGATCGGCTAGGACACAATGAGCAGTTCTTC. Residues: CASSLGDRLGHNEQFF.

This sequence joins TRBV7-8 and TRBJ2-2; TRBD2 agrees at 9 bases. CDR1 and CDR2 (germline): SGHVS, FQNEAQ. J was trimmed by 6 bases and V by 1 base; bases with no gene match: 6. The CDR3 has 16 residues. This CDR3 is CASSLVGGRGPGELFF. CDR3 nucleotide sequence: TGTGCCAGCAGCTTAGTCGGCGGGAGGGGTCCCGGGGAGCTGTTTTTT.

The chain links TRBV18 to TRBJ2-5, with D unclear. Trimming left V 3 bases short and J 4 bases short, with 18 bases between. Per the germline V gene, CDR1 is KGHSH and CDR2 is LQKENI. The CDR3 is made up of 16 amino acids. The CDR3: CASSPGGRNLRETQYF. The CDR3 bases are TGTGCCAGCTCACCCGGTGGGCGGAATTTGCGAGAGACCCAGTACTTC.

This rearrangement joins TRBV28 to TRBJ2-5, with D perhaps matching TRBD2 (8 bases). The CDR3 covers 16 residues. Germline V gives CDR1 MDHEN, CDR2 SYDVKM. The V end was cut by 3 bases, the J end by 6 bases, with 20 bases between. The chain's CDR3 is CASSFREGRGAKTQYF. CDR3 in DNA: TGTGCCAGCAGTTTCCGGGAGGGCAGGGGGGCGAAGACCCAGTACTTC.

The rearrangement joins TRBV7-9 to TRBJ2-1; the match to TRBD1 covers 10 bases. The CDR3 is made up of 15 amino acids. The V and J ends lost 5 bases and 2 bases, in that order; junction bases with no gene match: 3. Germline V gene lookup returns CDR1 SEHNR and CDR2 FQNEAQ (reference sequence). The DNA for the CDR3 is TGTGCCAGCAGCCCGACAGGGGGCCCCTACAATGAGCAGTTCTTC. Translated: CASSPTGGPYNEQFF.

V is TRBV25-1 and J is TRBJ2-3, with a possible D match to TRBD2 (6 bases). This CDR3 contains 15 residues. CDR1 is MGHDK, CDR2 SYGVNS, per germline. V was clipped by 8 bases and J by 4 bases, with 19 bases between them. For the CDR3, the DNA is TGTGCCAGCCAAAACCGGGCCGGGGGATCAGATACGCAGTATTTT. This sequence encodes CASQNRAGGSDTQYF.

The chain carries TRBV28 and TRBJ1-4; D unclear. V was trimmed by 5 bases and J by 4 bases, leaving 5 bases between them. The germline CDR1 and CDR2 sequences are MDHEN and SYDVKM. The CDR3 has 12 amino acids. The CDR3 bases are TGTGCCAGCAGTAACAGTAATGAAAAACTGTTTTTT. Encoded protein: CASSNSNEKLFF. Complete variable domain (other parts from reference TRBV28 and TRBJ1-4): DVKVTQSSRYLVKRTGEKVFLECVQDMDHENMFWYRQDPGLGLRLIYFSYDVKMKEKGDIPEGYSVSREKKERFSLILESASTNQTSMYLCASSNSNEKLFFGSGTQLSVL.

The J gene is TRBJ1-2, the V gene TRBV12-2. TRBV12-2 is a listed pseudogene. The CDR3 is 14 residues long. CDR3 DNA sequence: TGTGCAAGTCGCCGGGAGGGGGCCGGAGTTGGCTACACCTTC. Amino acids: CASRREGAGVGYTF.

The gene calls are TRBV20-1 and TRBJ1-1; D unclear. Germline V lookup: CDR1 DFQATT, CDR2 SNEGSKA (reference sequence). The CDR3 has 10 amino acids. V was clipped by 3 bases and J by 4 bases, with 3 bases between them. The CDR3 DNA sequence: TGCAGTGCTAGTACCACTGAAGCTTTCTTT. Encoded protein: CSASTTEAFF.

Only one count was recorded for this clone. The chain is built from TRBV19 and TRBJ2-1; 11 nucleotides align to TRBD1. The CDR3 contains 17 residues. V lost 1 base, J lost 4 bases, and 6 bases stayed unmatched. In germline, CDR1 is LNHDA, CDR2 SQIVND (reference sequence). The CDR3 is CASSIAAGTGGYNEQFF. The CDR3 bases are TGTGCCAGTAGTATAGCGGCCGGGACAGGGGGTTACAATGAGCAGTTCTTC.

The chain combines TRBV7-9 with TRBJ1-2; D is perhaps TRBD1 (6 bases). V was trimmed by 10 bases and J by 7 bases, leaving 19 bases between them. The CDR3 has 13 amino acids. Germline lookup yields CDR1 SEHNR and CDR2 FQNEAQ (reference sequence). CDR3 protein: CATRTGHSAGYTF. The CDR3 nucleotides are TGTGCCACCCGGACGGGACACTCCGCTGGCTACACCTTC.